The next 12 T cell receptor beta chains were all read from a single sample in a study of blood T cells in healthy people across ages. Primed by a sample-barcoded 5' primer and a J-beta primer mix, a second PCR proceeded for about 7 to 11 cycles. TCRdb called the 5' RACE reads again in MiXCR, with one record for every CDR3 protein. The sample carries about 730,000 distinct CDR3 sequences, roughly 44% recorded once. Sequencing was carried out using blood. The receptors derive from a woman in her fifties or sixties in good health.

The rearrangement uses TRBV3-1 and TRBJ2-7; TRBD2 matches 10 bases. V trimming: 5 bases; J trimming: 1 base; junction bases outside the gene matches: 5. The CDR3 is 15 amino acids. The germline gives CDR1 LGHDT, CDR2 YNNKEL (reference sequence). CDR3 coding DNA: TGTGCCAGCAGCTCCTGGACTAGCGGTTCCTACGAGCAGTACTTC. It is translated as CASSSWTSGSYEQYF.

This clonotype showed up many times. This chain joins TRBV7-9 and TRBJ1-2, with D hard to call. The CDR3 runs to 14 residues. V gave up 8 bases and J gave up 0 bases, with 13 bases separating them. Germline-derived CDR1 and CDR2 are SEHNR and FQNEAQ (reference sequence). The CDR3 here is CASSPRDSNYGYTF. Written as DNA, the CDR3 is TGTGCCAGCTCACCAAGGGATTCTAACTATGGCTACACCTTC.

In its sample, this clonotype was seen a few times. The chain combines TRBV6-1 with TRBJ2-1; 16 bases align to TRBD2. The CDR3 is 15 amino acids. With 5 bases clipped from V and 8 bases from J, the junction kept 3 bases outside the gene matches. CDR1 is MNHNS and CDR2 is SASEGT in the germline V gene. The CDR3 region is CASSPGTSGRDEQFF. CDR3 sequence (DNA): TGTGCCAGCAGTCCGGGGACTAGCGGGAGGGATGAGCAGTTCTTC.

This clonotype turned up a few times. The V call is TRBV5-4, the J call TRBJ2-1; a possible D gene is TRBD2 (5 bases). With 4 bases removed from V and 5 bases from J, the gap between germline ends came to 19 bases. This CDR3 spans 16 amino acids. Germline CDR1 SGHNT, CDR2 YYREEE (reference sequence). As DNA, the CDR3 is TGTGCCAGCAGCCCCCAGTCGGGGAGCTACGACAATGAGCAGTTCTTC. This sequence encodes CASSPQSGSYDNEQFF.

This CDR3 reads CASMGGDRNTQYF. The DNA for the CDR3 is TGTGCCAGCATGGGAGGGGATAGGAATACGCAGTATTTT. This chain joins TRBV28 and TRBJ2-3; 7 bases are shared with TRBD2. The ends lost 7 bases at V and 7 bases at J; junction bases unmatched: 8. This CDR3 spans 13 amino acids. CDR1 MDHEN and CDR2 SYDVKM come from the germline V gene.

Many counts were recorded for this clonotype. The chain has TRBV29-1 and TRBJ2-7; 8 bases map to TRBD1. The germline gives CDR1 SQVTM, CDR2 ANQGSEA. CDR3 length: 14 amino acids. Trimming cost V 3 bases and J 0 bases; bases outside gene matches: 4. CDR3: CSVETGQGSYEQYF. The CDR3 DNA sequence: TGCAGCGTTGAGACAGGACAGGGCTCCTACGAGCAGTACTTC.

The rearrangement uses TRBV10-2 and TRBJ2-5; 12 positions agree with TRBD2. The J call is uncertain, as TRBJ2-7 better fits the DNA end. The CDR3 is made up of 15 amino acids. In germline, CDR1 is WSHSY, CDR2 SAAADI. The CDR3 protein is CASSFRTSGAGEQYF. The CDR3 bases are TGCGCCAGCAGTTTCCGGACTAGCGGGGCAGGCGAGCAGTACTTC.

In the case of this clonotype: One base away lies a much larger clone, so this may be a sequencing read error. V is TRBV7-2 and J is TRBJ2-3; D gene unclear. Germline assignment: CDR1 SGHTA and CDR2 FQGNSA. Deletions cut 5 bases from V and 9 bases from J, with 9 bases between. The CDR3 contains 11 residues. The CDR3 DNA is TGTGCCAGCAGCGGATCATTGACGCAGTATTTT. Protein: CASSGSLTQYF.

This clonotype came up a few times. This chain's CDR3 is CSVVSGPDTQYF. In nucleotides, the CDR3 is TGCAGCGTGGTAAGCGGTCCGGATACGCAGTATTTT. The V call is TRBV29-1, the J call TRBJ2-3; D might be TRBD2 (5 bases). Trimming stripped 6 bases from V and 6 bases from J, with 13 bases between. Germline V gene lookup returns CDR1 SQVTM and CDR2 ANQGSEA. The CDR3 sequence is 12 residues long.

The V gene is TRBV6-1, the J gene TRBJ2-1; 13 positions agree with TRBD2. CDR1 is MNHNS and CDR2 is SASEGT in the germline V gene. This CDR3 region has 18 residues. J was trimmed by 3 bases and V by 5 bases; bases with no gene match: 10. This CDR3 reads CASSRRLAGGTNYNEQFF. CDR3 DNA sequence: TGTGCCAGCAGTAGACGACTAGCGGGGGGCACGAACTACAATGAGCAGTTCTTC.

In this sample, this clonotype turned up once. The chain carries TRBV28 and TRBJ2-3, with a tentative D call TRBD2 (6 bases). Germline loops: CDR1 MDHEN, CDR2 SYDVKM. The CDR3 contains 11 residues. The ends were cut back, 4 bases at V and 11 bases at J, with 10 bases in the middle. The CDR3 sequence: CASSSGGRQYF. CDR3 DNA: TGTGCCAGCAGTTCAGGAGGGCGGCAGTATTTT.

The rearrangement joins TRBV18 to TRBJ1-1, with D unresolved. The V gene's germline CDR1 is KGHSH and CDR2 LQKENI. The CDR3 sequence is 15 residues long. Trimming left V 6 bases short and J 5 bases short, with 19 bases between. The CDR3 protein is CASSQMEGGETEAFF. The CDR3 DNA reads as TGTGCCAGCTCTCAAATGGAGGGTGGAGAGACTGAAGCTTTCTTT.